This TCR beta chain appears in the sequencing data of a study of Graves' ophthalmopathy and Graves' hyperthyroidism. Only one count was recorded for this clonotype. The target antigen is unknown. A junction boundary mismatches the germline segment, possibly from a read error. Amplification targeted the TCR beta CDR3 regions, with RNA transcripts as the source material. HTBI-primed first-round RT-PCR preceded second-round multiplex PCR. TCRdb re-analysed the multiplex PCR reads in MiXCR, keeping a single row per CDR3 protein. The sample records about 740,000 distinct CDR3 sequences, 40% being singletons. Findings and limits, study-wide: Blood also carried most expanded thyroid clonotypes exceeding 0.001 frequency.

CDR3 length: 12 amino acids. The germline CDR1 and CDR2 sequences are SEHNR and FQNEAQ (reference sequence). The chain uses TRBV7-9 and TRBJ1-5, with D perhaps TRBD1 (6 bases). This TCR came from an adult man with Graves' ophthalmopathy. Source material: peripheral blood. CDR3 region: CTSSFRGQPQHF. DNA for the CDR3: TGTACCAGCAGCTTCAGGGGTCAGCCCCAGCATTTT.